The TCR beta chain under discussion was sequenced for a study of shared clonotypes between healthy human individuals. Background on the study: Three CD4 naive, three CD4 memory, two CD8 naive and one CD8 memory plate were used per donor. Study results and limitations: The genetic and exposure-history diversity represented was limited by few donors.

CDR3 length: 15 amino acids. V was cut by 0 bases and J by 2 bases, with 10 bases left in between. Germline lookup yields CDR1 SGHAT and CDR2 FQNNGV. Of note for this clone: Antigen specificity is unknown.

It was across several immunoSEQ plates that each subset's genomic DNA was evenly split. In the study's own analysis: Filtering differed for immunoSEQ, which gave only junction sequences without quality scores. Generated by immunoSEQ multiplex PCR, the TCRdb table keeps only in-frame clones and is missing some. That table supplies the V and J calls and clone size; D and trimming were determined from the DNA. The sample consists of some 1,900,000 clones, about 95% of them appearing once. Naive CD8 cells comprised CD45RO-negative, CCR7-positively selected cells, excluding terminally differentiated effector memory CD45RA+ cells.

This TCR derives from a man younger than 35 in good health. This chain joins TRBV11-2 and TRBJ2-5; D is unresolved. The sequencing sample was made of naive CD8+ T cells sorted from blood. The chain's CDR3 is CASSLDMWAQETQYF. CDR3 nucleotides: TGTGCCAGCAGCTTAGATATGTGGGCTCAAGAGACCCAGTACTTC.